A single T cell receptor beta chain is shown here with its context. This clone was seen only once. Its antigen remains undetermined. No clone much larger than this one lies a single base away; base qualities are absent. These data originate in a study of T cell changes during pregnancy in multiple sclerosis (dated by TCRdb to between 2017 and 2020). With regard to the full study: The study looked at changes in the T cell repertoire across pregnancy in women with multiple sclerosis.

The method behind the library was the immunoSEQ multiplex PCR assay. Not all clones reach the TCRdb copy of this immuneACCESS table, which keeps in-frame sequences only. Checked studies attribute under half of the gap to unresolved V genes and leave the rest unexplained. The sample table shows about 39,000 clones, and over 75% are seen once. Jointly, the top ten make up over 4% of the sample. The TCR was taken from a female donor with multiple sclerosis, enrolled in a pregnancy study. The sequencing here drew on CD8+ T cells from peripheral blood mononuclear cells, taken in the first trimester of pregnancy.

The CDR3 corresponds to CASSTGPEAFF. The DNA sequence is given as TGTGCCAGCAGTACAGGGCCTGAAGCTTTCTTT. Recombination linked TRBV6-1 to TRBJ1-1, with TRBD1 tentatively as D gene (6 bases match). Reading the germline V gene gives CDR1 MNHNS and CDR2 SASEGT. The CDR3, cysteine through phenylalanine, is 11 amino acids long. CDR3 DNA only is kept here, 33 bases in frame from base 1. The V and J ends are trimmed by 5 bases and 6 bases, leaving 7 bases between them.